The 30 T cell receptor beta chains presented below share a single source sample, sequenced in a study of PD-L1 blockade in urothelial cancer listed by TCRdb under 2017. The protocol used for the library was the immunoSEQ multiplex PCR assay. The table was pulled from immuneACCESS by TCRdb, which kept in-frame rearrangements only. Such tables lose some clones; where checked, under half of the loss comes from unresolved V genes, and the rest has no known cause. The table for this sample lists tens of thousands of clones; roughly 87% of them were counted only once. The ten largest clones represent 6.5% to 8% of the sample. The sample's time point label is to be understood as: peripheral blood 6 weeks after treatment start. The material was PBMCs, obtained around atezolizumab (anti-PD-L1) treatment. These receptors were obtained from a man of 80 years or more with urothelial cancer.

The chain employs TRBV6-5 and TRBJ1-2; TRBD1 agrees at 11 bases. There are 16 residues in the CDR3. V was clipped by 2 bases and J by 7 bases; unmatched bases: 9. Germline CDR1 reads MNHEY; CDR2 reads SVGAGI. CDR3 sequence reads: CASSYAPGTGGRGYTF. DNA for the CDR3: TGTGCCAGCAGTTACGCCCCCGGGACAGGGGGTCGTGGCTACACCTTC.

The genes are TRBV28 and TRBJ2-5, with TRBD2 matching 11 bases. V lost 1 base to trimming and J lost 10 bases; unmatched junction nucleotides: 11. Germline V gene sequence: CDR1 MDHEN, CDR2 SYDVKM. The CDR3 length is 16 residues. The CDR3 bases are TGTGCCAGCAGTTTATCGGGTAGCGGGAGGGCCGGGAGCCAGTACTTC. Translating it yields CASSLSGSGRAGSQYF.

CDR3 loop: CASSSDGLAGYNEQFF. The CDR3 nucleotides read TGCGCCAGCAGCTCTGATGGACTAGCCGGCTACAATGAGCAGTTCTTC. The J gene is TRBJ2-1, the V gene TRBV5-1, with 8 bases lining up with TRBD2. V lost 3 bases to trimming and J lost 3 bases; unmatched junction nucleotides: 8. CDR1 SGHRS and CDR2 YFSETQ come from the germline V gene. The CDR3 spans 16 residues.

In DNA, the CDR3 is TGTGCCAGCAGCTTAGACCTTACAGGGTACACTGAAGCTTTCTTT. As protein: CASSLDLTGYTEAFF. This chain joins TRBV7-2 and TRBJ1-1, with a possible D match to TRBD1 (6 bases). Per germline, CDR1 SGHTA and CDR2 FQGNSA. CDR3 length: 15 residues. Trimming removed 1 base from V and 3 bases from J, with 12 bases in between.

The V gene is TRBV6-1, the J gene TRBJ2-2, with 8 bases fitting TRBD1. The CDR3 covers 15 residues. The ends lost 4 bases at V and 4 bases at J; junction bases unmatched: 5. Germline assignment: CDR1 MNHNS and CDR2 SASEGT. The CDR3 loop reads CASSGQGAGTGELFF. CDR3 coding DNA: TGTGCCAGCAGTGGTCAGGGGGCGGGCACCGGGGAGCTGTTTTTT.

V and J are TRBV19 and TRBJ2-1; 11 positions agree with TRBD2. Germline V CDR1 and CDR2: LNHDA, SQIVND (reference sequence). The V and J ends lost 8 bases and 4 bases, in that order; junction bases with no gene match: 7. This CDR3 contains 15 residues. The CDR3 is CASARTSGSYNEQFF. CDR3 DNA: TGTGCCAGTGCTCGGACTAGCGGGTCTTACAATGAGCAGTTCTTC.

The CDR3 DNA is TGTGCCAGCAGCTTGCACGTGGGAGGGCCGGAGGATACGCAGTATTTT. Amino acid sequence: CASSLHVGGPEDTQYF. The chain links TRBV5-4 to TRBJ2-3, with 7 bases lining up with TRBD2. Trimming at V came to 1 base and at J to 6 bases, leaving 11 bases not matched to a gene. Per the germline V gene, CDR1 is SGHNT and CDR2 is YYREEE (reference sequence). The CDR3 extends over 16 amino acids.

The V and J genes are TRBV7-8 and TRBJ2-2; TRBD2 might be the D (6 bases). The CDR3 sequence is 17 residues long. Trimming took 4 bases from V and 1 from J, leaving 16 bases between them. Looked up from germline, CDR1 is SGHVS and CDR2 is FQNEAQ. CDR3 bases: TGTGCCAGCAGCTCCAAGCCGGGACTGATGAACACCGGGGAGCTGTTTTTT. It specifies CASSSKPGLMNTGELFF.

This clone was recorded once. J is TRBJ2-1 and V is TRBV9; 11 bases map to TRBD2. Looked up from germline, CDR1 is SGDLS and CDR2 is YYNGEE. Trimming cost V 2 bases and J 5 bases; bases outside gene matches: 9. This CDR3 region has 17 residues. Here the CDR3 DNA reads TGTGCCAGCAGCGTTGGGTTCGGGACTAGCGGACACAATGAGCAGTTCTTC. Protein sequence: CASSVGFGTSGHNEQFF.

The rearrangement links TRBV29-1 to TRBJ2-7; TRBD1 matches 11 bases. The CDR3 spans 14 residues. The V gene's germline CDR1 is SQVTM and CDR2 ANQGSEA. Germline trimming cut 6 bases from V and 1 base from J; bases unmatched to any gene: 5. Here the CDR3 reads CSVSGQGVSYEQYF. CDR3 sequence (DNA): TGCAGCGTGTCGGGACAGGGGGTTTCCTACGAGCAGTACTTC.

The chain links TRBV30 to TRBJ2-5; 8 nucleotides agree with TRBD1. The germline V gene encodes CDR1 GTSNPN and CDR2 SVGIG (reference sequence). With 0 bases clipped from V and 2 bases from J, the junction kept 8 bases outside the gene matches. CDR3 length equals 16 residues. CDR3 bases: TGTGCCTGGAGTGTAGGACTTGGGACAGGACAAGAGACCCAGTACTTC. Its protein is CAWSVGLGTGQETQYF.

The chain is built from TRBV18 and TRBJ1-2; 10 bases fit TRBD1. J gave up 3 bases and V 2 bases, and 6 bases lay outside the gene matches. CDR3 length: 16 residues. Germline lookup yields CDR1 KGHSH and CDR2 LQKENI. The DNA for the CDR3 is TGTGCCAGCTCACCAACAACTGGACAGGGGGACTATGGCTACACCTTC. Protein sequence: CASSPTTGQGDYGYTF.

The chain joins TRBV18 to TRBJ2-5; no clear D gene. The V end was cut by 2 bases, the J end by 1 base, with 8 bases between. The CDR3 runs to 14 residues. From germline, CDR1 is KGHSH and CDR2 LQKENI. CDR3 bases: TGTGCCAGCTCACCAACAAGCGTCCAAGAGACCCAGTACTTC. It is translated as CASSPTSVQETQYF.

This clone was seen a single time. The gene calls are TRBV5-4 and TRBJ1-2, with 7 bases that match TRBD1. Trimming cost V 5 bases and J 5 bases; bases outside gene matches: 6. The CDR3 sequence is 13 residues long. CDR1 and CDR2 from the germline V gene are SGHNT and YYREEE (reference sequence). In DNA form, the CDR3 reads TGTGCCAGCAGTTCCACAGGGGCATATGGCTACACCTTC. Its protein is CASSSTGAYGYTF.

The rearrangement uses TRBV28 and TRBJ2-3; TRBD1 might be the D (5 bases). V was clipped by 3 bases and J by 12 bases, with 10 bases between them. Germline lookup yields CDR1 MDHEN and CDR2 SYDVKM. The CDR3 consists of 11 residues. The CDR3 coding sequence is TGTGCCAGCAGTTTCGACAGTCACCAGTATTTT. This translates into CASSFDSHQYF.

The rearrangement uses TRBV10-3 and TRBJ2-3; D may be TRBD2 (6 bases). V lost 7 bases to trimming and J lost 0 bases, with 17 bases between them. This CDR3 has 16 residues. The germline V gene encodes CDR1 ENHRY and CDR2 SYGVKD. The CDR3 nucleotides read TGTGCCATCAAGACAAATAGCGGAAATAGCACAGATACGCAGTATTTT. Amino acid sequence: CAIKTNSGNSTDTQYF.

The chain joins TRBV30 to TRBJ2-5; 7 positions match TRBD1. The V and J ends lost 8 bases and 5 bases, in that order; junction bases with no gene match: 11. Per the germline V gene, CDR1 is GTSNPN and CDR2 is SVGIG (reference sequence). This CDR3 has 13 amino acids. The CDR3 region is CARAATGAETQYF. The CDR3 DNA follows: TGTGCCCGAGCGGCAACAGGGGCCGAGACCCAGTACTTC.

The chain carries TRBV6-6 and TRBJ1-1; D uncertain. Germline V lookup: CDR1 MNHNY, CDR2 SVGAGI (reference sequence). V gave up 6 bases and J gave up 1 base, with 12 bases separating them. CDR3 length equals 14 residues. The CDR3 bases are TGTGCCAGCAGGTCCTTAGAGCGGAACACTGAAGCTTTCTTT. Translated, it gives CASRSLERNTEAFF.

This chain links TRBV9 with TRBJ2-7, with 10 bases fitting TRBD2. The CDR3 is made up of 15 amino acids. Looked up from germline, CDR1 is SGDLS and CDR2 is YYNGEE. Trimming took 0 bases from V and 5 from J; bases not matched to a gene: 5. The CDR3 nucleotides read TGTGCCAGCAGCGTAGCAGCGGGAGGGTTCAACGAGCAGTACTTC. Protein product: CASSVAAGGFNEQYF.

The rearrangement uses TRBV12-5 and TRBJ2-2, with 12 bases identical to TRBD2. The germline V gene has CDR1 LGHNT and CDR2 FRNRAP. The V gene end was trimmed by 6 bases and the J gene end by 5 bases; junction bases not matched to a gene: 4. This CDR3 is built from 15 residues. CDR3 protein: CASGALAGGTGELFF. In DNA form, the CDR3 reads TGTGCTAGTGGCGCGCTAGCGGGGGGGACCGGGGAGCTGTTTTTT.

The V call is TRBV2, the J call TRBJ1-2, with D possibly matching TRBD1 (5 bases). Between the trimmed V and J ends, which lost 8 bases and 0 bases, there was a span of 16 bases. The germline gives CDR1 SNHLY, CDR2 FYNNEI. The length of the CDR3 is 15 residues. The chain's CDR3 is CASEELTDTNYGYTF. The DNA of the CDR3 is TGTGCCAGCGAAGAATTGACAGATACTAACTATGGCTACACCTTC.

The rearrangement joins TRBV19 to TRBJ1-1; 8 bases line up with TRBD1. The CDR3 consists of 14 residues. The germline gives CDR1 LNHDA, CDR2 SQIVND (reference sequence). J lost 0 bases, V lost 5 bases, and 2 bases had no gene match. The CDR3 coding sequence is TGTGCCAGTAGTCCGGACAGGGTGAACACTGAAGCTTTCTTT. Translated, it gives CASSPDRVNTEAFF.

This clone has more than one count but fewer than ten. The V call is TRBV6-1, the J call TRBJ2-6; D possibly corresponds to TRBD2 (5 bases). V lost 2 bases and J 0 bases, leaving 5 bases between the germline ends. This CDR3 contains 15 residues. Germline CDR1 reads MNHNS; CDR2 reads SASEGT. CDR3 sequence: CASSERGSGANVLTF. In DNA, the CDR3 is TGTGCCAGCAGTGAACGGGGCTCTGGGGCCAACGTCCTGACTTTC.

The chain carries TRBV7-9 and TRBJ1-2; the D is unclear. Germline values: CDR1 SEHNR, CDR2 FQNEAQ (reference sequence). The length of the CDR3 is 12 residues. Trimming stripped 5 bases from V and 8 bases from J, with 12 bases between. The CDR3 bases are TGTGCCAGCAGCCCTCCTGGCAACGGCTACACCTTC. Amino acids: CASSPPGNGYTF. The variable domain in full, completed from reference TRBV7-9 and TRBJ1-2, reads DTGVSQNPRHKITKRGQNVTFRCDPISEHNRLYWYRQTLGQGPEFLTYFQNEAQLEKSRLLSDRFSAERPKGSFSTLEIQRTEQGDSAMYLCASSPPGNGYTFGSGTRLTVV.

As for this clone: The junction departs from the called germline gene at one end, perhaps through a read error. The J gene is TRBJ2-7, the V gene TRBV30, with 12 nucleotides matching TRBD1. The CDR3 sequence is 12 residues long. CDR1 is GTSNPN, CDR2 SVGIG, per germline (reference sequence). CDR3 nucleotides: TGCGCGGGGGGACAGGGGGCCGGAGAGCAGTACTTC. Its translation: CAGGQGAGEQYF.

The genes are TRBV6-6 and TRBJ2-3, with TRBD1 matching over 8 bases. The length of the CDR3 is 14 residues. CDR1 is MNHNY, CDR2 SVGAGI, per germline (reference sequence). V was pared by 7 bases and J by 6 bases, with 9 bases of the junction left unmatched. The DNA of the CDR3 is TGTGCCAGCATCCCGGACAGGGTTTCGGATACGCAGTATTTT. This sequence encodes CASIPDRVSDTQYF.

The chain couples TRBV9 to TRBJ2-7; the match to TRBD2 covers 8 bases. Germline loops: CDR1 SGDLS, CDR2 YYNGEE. CDR3 length equals 14 residues. With 7 bases clipped from V and 6 bases from J, the junction kept 12 bases outside the gene matches. As DNA, the CDR3 is TGTGCCAGCTCACGGGGGGGGAGGGCCTCCGAGCAGTACTTC. Amino acids: CASSRGGRASEQYF.

V and J are TRBV30 and TRBJ2-1; D might be TRBD2 (6 bases). The V end lost 1 base, the J end lost 8 bases, and 18 bases lay between the germline ends. CDR1 and CDR2 (germline): GTSNPN, SVGIG (reference sequence). The CDR3 is made up of 15 amino acids. The CDR3 coding sequence is TGTGCCTGGAGTGCTTACAAGGAGGGCGATTATGAGCAGTTCTTC. Protein sequence: CAWSAYKEGDYEQFF.

The rearrangement uses TRBV5-4 and TRBJ1-1; TRBD1 agrees at 10 bases. The CDR3 runs 19 residues. V was clipped by 6 bases and J by 5 bases; unmatched bases: 22. Per germline, CDR1 SGHNT and CDR2 YYREEE (reference sequence). The CDR3 region has the DNA TGTGCCAGCACATCCTATAGGACAGGGGGACCGCTTAGTGGGACTGAAGCTTTCTTT. Protein sequence: CASTSYRTGGPLSGTEAFF.

The V gene is TRBV6-7, the J gene TRBJ2-7; perhaps TRBD1 as D (5 bases). TRBV6-7 is identified as an open reading frame with a role that is uncertain. This CDR3 has 17 amino acids. The V end was cut by 0 bases, the J end by 3 bases, with 18 bases between. CDR3 sequence reads: CASSYSTRLVQDYEQYF. DNA for the CDR3: TGTGCCAGCAGTTACTCGACAAGGCTGGTACAGGACTACGAGCAGTACTTC.